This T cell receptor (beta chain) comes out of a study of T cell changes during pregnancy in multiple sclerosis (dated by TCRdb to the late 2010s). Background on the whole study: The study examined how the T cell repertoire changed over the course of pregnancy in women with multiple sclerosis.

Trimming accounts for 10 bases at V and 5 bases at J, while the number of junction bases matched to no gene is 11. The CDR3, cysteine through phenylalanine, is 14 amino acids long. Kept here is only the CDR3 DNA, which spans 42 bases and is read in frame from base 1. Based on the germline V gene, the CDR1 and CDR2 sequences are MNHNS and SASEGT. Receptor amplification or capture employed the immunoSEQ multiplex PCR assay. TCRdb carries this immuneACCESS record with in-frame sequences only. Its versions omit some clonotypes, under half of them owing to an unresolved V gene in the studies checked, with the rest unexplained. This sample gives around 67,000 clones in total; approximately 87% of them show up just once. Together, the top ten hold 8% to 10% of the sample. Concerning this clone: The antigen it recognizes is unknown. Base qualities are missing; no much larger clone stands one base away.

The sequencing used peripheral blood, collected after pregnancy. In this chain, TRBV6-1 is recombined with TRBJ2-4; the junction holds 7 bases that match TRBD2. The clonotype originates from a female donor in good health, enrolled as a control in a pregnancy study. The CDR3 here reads CATYAREAENIQYF. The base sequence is TGTGCCACCTATGCACGGGAGGCGGAAAACATTCAGTACTTC.